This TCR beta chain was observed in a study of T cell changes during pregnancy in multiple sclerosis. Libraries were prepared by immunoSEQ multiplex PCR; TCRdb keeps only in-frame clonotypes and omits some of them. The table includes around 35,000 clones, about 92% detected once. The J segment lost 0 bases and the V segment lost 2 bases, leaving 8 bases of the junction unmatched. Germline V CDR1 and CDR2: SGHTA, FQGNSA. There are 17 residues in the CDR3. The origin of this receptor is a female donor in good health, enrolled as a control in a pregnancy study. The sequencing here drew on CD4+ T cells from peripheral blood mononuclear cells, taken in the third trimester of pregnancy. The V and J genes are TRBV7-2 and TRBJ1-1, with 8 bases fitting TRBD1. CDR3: CASSLWTGLTMNTEAFF. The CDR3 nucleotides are TGTGCCAGCAGCTTATGGACAGGGCTTACTATGAACACTGAAGCTTTCTTT.